The rows below give T cell receptor beta chains drawn from one sample of a study of OX40 agonist ivuxolimab in advanced cancers. The method was immunoSEQ multiplex PCR; TCRdb's version includes in-frame clones alone and lacks a portion of them. Of tens of thousands of clones listed, 79% are singletons. The specimen comprised CD4+ or CD8+ T cells sorted from blood, sampled in a trial of the OX40 agonist ivuxolimab. These receptors were taken from an adult with an advanced solid tumor such as melanoma, head and neck, liver or kidney cancer. Each CDR3 is given with its conserved first and last residue. A D gene is named only where the DNA matches it firmly. Clone size is shown for a subset of rows, as once, few, many or a class of expanded clone.

>few|.|TRBV29-1|TRBJ1-1
TGCAGCGTTGTCGACAGCGACACTGAAGCTTTCTTT
CSVVDSDTEAFF
>.|.|TRBV19|TRBJ2-7
TGTGCCAGTAGTCCCCCGGACTATCAGGCCTACGAGCAGTACTTC
CASSPPDYQAYEQYF
>few|.|TRBV29-1|TRBJ2-7
TGCAGCGTTGCGGCAGGGCCCTACGAGCAGTACTTC
CSVAAGPYEQYF
>.|.|TRBV7-2|TRBJ1-4
TGTGCCAGCAGCTTAGAAGGCAGGGCGGGTGAAAAACTGTTTTTT
CASSLEGRAGEKLFF
>.|TRBD1|TRBV7-6|TRBJ1-1
TGTGCCAGCAGCTTAGCATCCCAGGGGGGGGCTTTCTTT
CASSLASQGGAFF
>.|.|TRBV14|TRBJ2-5
TGTGCCAGCAGCCAGAAGGGAGTTCGAGAGACCCAGTACTTC
CASSQKGVRETQYF
>.|TRBD1|TRBV4-1|TRBJ2-2
TGCGCCAGCAGCCAACGGACAGGGAACACCGGGGAGCTGTTTTTT
CASSQRTGNTGELFF
>few|.|TRBV6-5|TRBJ2-1
TGTGCCTCATGGGGTAGGGGCGGCACCTACAATGAGCAGTTCTTC
CASWGRGGTYNEQFF
>.|TRBD2|TRBV4-1|TRBJ2-7
TGCGCCAGCAGCCCATCTAGCGGGGGGACCTACGAGCAGTACTTC
CASSPSSGGTYEQYF
>few|.|TRBV2|TRBJ1-2
TGTGCCAGCAGCCCCGACTTATCTTATGGCTACACCTTC
CASSPDLSYGYTF
>.|.|TRBV10-2|TRBJ2-2
TGCGCCAGCAGTGAGTCGAAGGTCACCGGGGAGCTGTTTTTT
CASSESKVTGELFF
>once|.|TRBV14|TRBJ2-4
TGTGCCAGCAGCCCCGACGATAAGTTTTTGGACATTCAGTACTTC
CASSPDDKFLDIQYF
>few|.|TRBV4-1|TRBJ1-5
TGCGCCAGCAGCCAACGCGACACTAATCAGCCCCAGCATTTT
CASSQRDTNQPQHF
>.|.|TRBV18|TRBJ1-2
TGTGCCAGCTCACCCGGAGGGCTAGGCTACACCTTC
CASSPGGLGYTF
>.|.|TRBV9|TRBJ1-1
TGTGCCAGCAGCGTAGTGGGGGACATGAACACTGAAGCTTTCTTT
CASSVVGDMNTEAFF
>few|TRBD2|TRBV10-1|TRBJ2-7
TGCGCCAGCAGTCCAGCGGGGGCAGGAGAGCAGTACTTC
CASSPAGAGEQYF
>.|TRBD1|TRBV11-1|TRBJ1-1
TGTGCCAGCAGCTTGGCGGGACAGGGTGACGCTTTCTTT
CASSLAGQGDAFF
>.|.|TRBV7-6|TRBJ1-6
TGTGCCAGCAGCCCCGGAGCTAGGGAACGATCACCCCTCCACTTT
CASSPGARERSPLHF
>.|TRBD1|TRBV7-9|TRBJ1-3
TGTGCCAGCAGCTTAGCAAGTCAACAGGGGGCGTCGGGAAACACCATATATTTT
CASSLASQQGASGNTIYF
>.|.|TRBV4-2|TRBJ2-1
TGTGCCAGCAGCTACCAAGATTTTGGATTCAATGAGCAGTTCTTC
CASSYQDFGFNEQFF
>once|.|TRBV15|TRBJ2-7
TGTGCCACCAGCAGAGACGCCCTGAGCTCCTACGAGCAGTACTTC
CATSRDALSSYEQYF
>.|TRBD1|TRBV7-8|TRBJ1-5
TGTGCCAGCAGCTTAGGGACAGGGCGATACCAGCCCCAGCATTTT
CASSLGTGRYQPQHF
>.|.|TRBV30|TRBJ1-2
TGTGCCTGGAGTACGGGGAGCTATGGCTACACCTTC
CAWSTGSYGYTF
>once|TRBD2|TRBV7-2|TRBJ2-1
TGTGCCAGCAGCCTCAGGACTAGCGGGGGGGCGAGGAATGAGCAGTTCTTC
CASSLRTSGGARNEQFF
>.|TRBD1|TRBV7-6|TRBJ1-1
TGTGCCAGCAGCACACAGGGGGTTAGTACTGAAGCTTTCTTT
CASSTQGVSTEAFF
>.|TRBD1|TRBV5-1|TRBJ1-5
TGCGCCAGCAGCCCGGGGACAGGTCGATATCAGCCCCAGCATTTT
CASSPGTGRYQPQHF
>.|.|TRBV9|TRBJ2-3
TGTGCCAGCAGCCCCCACCGGAGGACGCAAACTAGCACAGATACGCAGTATTTT
CASSPHRRTQTSTDTQYF
>.|.|TRBV28|TRBJ2-4
TGTGCCAGCAGTTTTGAGGGACTAGCCAAAAACATTCAGTACTTC
CASSFEGLAKNIQYF
>.|TRBD1|TRBV28|TRBJ2-6
TGTGCCACGTCGACAGGGGGCTCTGGGGCCAACGTCCTGACTTTC
CATSTGGSGANVLTF
>.|.|TRBV11-3|TRBJ1-1
TGTGCCAGCAGCTTACTCGCAGGGACTGAAGCTTTCTTT
CASSLLAGTEAFF
>.|.|TRBV7-9|TRBJ2-7
TGTGCCAGCAGCTTCTTGTCAGACTTCTACGAGCAGTACTTC
CASSFLSDFYEQYF
>.|.|TRBV7-3|TRBJ2-3
TGTGCCAGCAGCGTATCCGGGACTCGCACAGATACGCAGTATTTT
CASSVSGTRTDTQYF
>.|TRBD2|TRBV19|TRBJ2-3
TGTGCCAGTACCCCGGGGGCTAGCGGGGTATATAGCACAGATACGCAGTATTTT
CASTPGASGVYSTDTQYF
>.|.|TRBV27|TRBJ1-1
TGTGCCAGCAGTTTACAGGGTTTTGGCACTGAAGCTTTCTTT
CASSLQGFGTEAFF
>.|.|TRBV5-4|TRBJ1-1
TGTGCCAGCAGCCTACAGGCAATGAACACTGAAGCTTTCTTT
CASSLQAMNTEAFF
>.|.|TRBV5-1|TRBJ1-2
TGCGCCAGCAGCTTGGCGACGGGGGCGGCCCACGGCTACACCTTC
CASSLATGAAHGYTF
>.|.|TRBV2|TRBJ2-3
TGTGCCAGCAGCAGGCAAGTAGATACGCAGTATTTT
CASSRQVDTQYF
>.|.|TRBV12-2|TRBJ1-2
TGTGCAAGTCGCCCATCACCCCGGGTCTACCCATATGGCTACACCTTC
CASRPSPRVYPYGYTF
>.|.|TRBV30|TRBJ2-3
TGTGCCTGGAGTGCCTCCTACACAGATACGCAGTATTTT
CAWSASYTDTQYF
>.|.|TRBV6-6|TRBJ1-1
TGTGCCACAGCAAGCTACACTGAAGCTTTCTTT
CATASYTEAFF
>.|.|TRBV5-1|TRBJ2-5
TGCGCCAGCAGCTTGGAACCGAGCGGGCAAGAGACCCAGTACTTC
CASSLEPSGQETQYF
>.|.|TRBV7-2|TRBJ2-3
TGTGCCAGCAGCTCACTTGGGGCCTCTAGCACAGATACGCAGTATTTT
CASSSLGASSTDTQYF
>.|TRBD1|TRBV4-1|TRBJ1-4
TGCGCCAGCAGCCCTGGACAGGTCGGGGAAAAACTGTTTTTT
CASSPGQVGEKLFF
>few|.|TRBV2|TRBJ1-2
TGTGCCAGCAGTGGACCGACAGGATCTTATGTCGGCTACACCTTC
CASSGPTGSYVGYTF
>.|TRBD1|TRBV13|TRBJ1-2
TGTGCCAGCAGCCTCCCCGGGACAGGGGTAGATGGCTACACCTTC
CASSLPGTGVDGYTF
>.|.|TRBV7-2|TRBJ1-5
TGTGCCAGCAGCCCTCGGGGCAATCAGCCCCAGCATTTT
CASSPRGNQPQHF
>.|TRBD1|TRBV6-5|TRBJ1-1
TGTGCCAGCACCCTGACAGGGGTGGACACTGAAGCTTTCTTT
CASTLTGVDTEAFF
>.|TRBD1|TRBV28|TRBJ2-3
TGTGCCAGCAACCGGGGACAGCATAGCACAGATACGCAGTATTTT
CASNRGQHSTDTQYF
>.|.|TRBV7-2|TRBJ1-1
TGTGCCAGCAGCTTAGGAGGAGTTTGGGCAGCTTTCTTT
CASSLGGVWAAFF
>.|TRBD1|TRBV30|TRBJ1-5
TGTGCCTGGAGTCTTAGGGCAGGGGGGGGGAGCAATCAGCCCCAGCATTTT
CAWSLRAGGGSNQPQHF
>once|TRBD1|TRBV18|TRBJ2-7
TGTGCCAGCTCACCGGGACAGCCCTTATACGAGCAGTACTTC
CASSPGQPLYEQYF
>.|.|TRBV30|TRBJ1-5
TGTGCCTGGAGTGTGGGTAGTGGAAATCAGCCCCAGCATTTT
CAWSVGSGNQPQHF
>.|TRBD1|TRBV2|TRBJ1-3
TGTGCCAGCGATTCCAGGGGGGTGAGCTCTGGAAACACCATATATTTT
CASDSRGVSSGNTIYF
>.|.|TRBV13|TRBJ2-5
TGTGCCAGCAGCTTACGGACAGACCAAGAGACCCAGTACTTC
CASSLRTDQETQYF
>.|.|TRBV7-9|TRBJ2-7
TGTGCCACTCCCGGAGAGAACTCCTACGAGCAGTACTTC
CATPGENSYEQYF